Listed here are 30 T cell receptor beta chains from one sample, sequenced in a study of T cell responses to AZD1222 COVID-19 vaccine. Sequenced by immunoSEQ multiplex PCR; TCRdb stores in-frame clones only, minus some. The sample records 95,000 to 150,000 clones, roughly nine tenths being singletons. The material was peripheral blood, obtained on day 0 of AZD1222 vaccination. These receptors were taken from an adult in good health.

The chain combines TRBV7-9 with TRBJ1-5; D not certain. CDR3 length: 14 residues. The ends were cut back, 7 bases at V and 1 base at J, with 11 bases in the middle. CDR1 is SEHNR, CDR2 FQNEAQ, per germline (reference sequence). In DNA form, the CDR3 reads TGTGCCAGCATGGCGGCCGGGAGCAATCAGCCCCAGCATTTT. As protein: CASMAAGSNQPQHF.

Here the CDR3 reads CASSQRQEPYYEQYF. The CDR3 DNA sequence: TGCGCCAGCAGCCAGAGGCAGGAGCCTTACTACGAGCAGTACTTC. The gene calls are TRBV4-3 and TRBJ2-7; D remains unclear. CDR1 and CDR2 (germline): LGHNA, YSLEER. V was shortened by 3 bases and J by 3 bases, with 15 bases between the two germline ends. This CDR3 spans 15 amino acids.

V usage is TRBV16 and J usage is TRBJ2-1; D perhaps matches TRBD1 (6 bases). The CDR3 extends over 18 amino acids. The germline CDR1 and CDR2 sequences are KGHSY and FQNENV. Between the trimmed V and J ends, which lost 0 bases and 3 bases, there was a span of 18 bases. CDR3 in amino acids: CASSQSPPTGWGYNEQFF. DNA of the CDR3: TGTGCCAGCAGCCAATCCCCCCCGACAGGTTGGGGCTACAATGAGCAGTTCTTC. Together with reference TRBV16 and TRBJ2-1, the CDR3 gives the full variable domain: GEEVAQTPKHLVRGEGQKAKLYCAPIKGHSYVFWYQQVLKNEFKFLISFQNENVFDETGMPKERFSAKCLPNSPCSLEIQATKLEDSAVYFCASSQSPPTGWGYNEQFFGPGTRLTVL.

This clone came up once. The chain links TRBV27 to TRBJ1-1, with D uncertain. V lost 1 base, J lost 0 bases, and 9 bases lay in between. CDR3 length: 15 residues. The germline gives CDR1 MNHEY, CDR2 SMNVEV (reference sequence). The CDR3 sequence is CASSLYGGVNTEAFF. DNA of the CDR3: TGTGCCAGCAGTTTATATGGCGGAGTGAACACTGAAGCTTTCTTT.

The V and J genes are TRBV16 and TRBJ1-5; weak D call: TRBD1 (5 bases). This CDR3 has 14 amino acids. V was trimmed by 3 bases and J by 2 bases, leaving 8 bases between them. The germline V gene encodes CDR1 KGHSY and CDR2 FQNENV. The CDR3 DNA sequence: TGTGCCAGCAGCCATCAGGGAGGCAATCAGCCCCAGCATTTT. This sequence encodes CASSHQGGNQPQHF.

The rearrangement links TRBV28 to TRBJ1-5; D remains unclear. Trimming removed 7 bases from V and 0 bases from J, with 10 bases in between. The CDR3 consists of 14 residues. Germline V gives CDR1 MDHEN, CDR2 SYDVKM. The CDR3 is CASNQPNSNQPQHF. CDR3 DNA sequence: TGTGCCAGCAACCAGCCGAATAGCAATCAGCCCCAGCATTTT.

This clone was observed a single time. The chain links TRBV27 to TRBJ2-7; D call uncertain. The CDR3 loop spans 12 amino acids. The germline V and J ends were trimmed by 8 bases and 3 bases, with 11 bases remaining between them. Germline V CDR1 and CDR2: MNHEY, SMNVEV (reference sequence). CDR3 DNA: TGTGCCAGCGGTGAGCGAGGCTACGAGCAGTACTTC. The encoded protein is CASGERGYEQYF.

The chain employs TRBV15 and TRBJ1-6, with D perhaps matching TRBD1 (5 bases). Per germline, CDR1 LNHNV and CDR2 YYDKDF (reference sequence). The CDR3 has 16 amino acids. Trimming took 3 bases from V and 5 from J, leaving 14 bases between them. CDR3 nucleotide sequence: TGTGCCACCAGCAGCGGATGGGGACGGGATAATTCACCCCTCCACTTT. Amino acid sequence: CATSSGWGRDNSPLHF.

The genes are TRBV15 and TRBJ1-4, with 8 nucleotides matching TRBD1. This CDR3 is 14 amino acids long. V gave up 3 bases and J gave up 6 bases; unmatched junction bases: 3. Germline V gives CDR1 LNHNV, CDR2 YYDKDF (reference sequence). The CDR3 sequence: CATSRADRDEKLFF. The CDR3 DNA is TGTGCCACCAGCAGGGCGGACAGGGATGAAAAACTGTTTTTT.

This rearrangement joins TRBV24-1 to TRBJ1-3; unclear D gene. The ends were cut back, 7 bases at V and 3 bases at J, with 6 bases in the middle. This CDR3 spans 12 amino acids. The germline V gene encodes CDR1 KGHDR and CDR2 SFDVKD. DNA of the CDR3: TGTGCCACCAGGGACCATGGAAACACCATATATTTT. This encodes CATRDHGNTIYF.

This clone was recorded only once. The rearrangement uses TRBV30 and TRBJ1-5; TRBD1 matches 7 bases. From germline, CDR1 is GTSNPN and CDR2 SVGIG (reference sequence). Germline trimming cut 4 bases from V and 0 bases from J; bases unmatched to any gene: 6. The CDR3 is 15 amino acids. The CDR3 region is CAWNRGAYSNQPQHF. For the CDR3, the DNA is TGTGCCTGGAACAGGGGCGCTTATAGCAATCAGCCCCAGCATTTT. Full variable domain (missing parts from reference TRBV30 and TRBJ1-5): SQTIHQWPATLVQPVGSPLSLECTVEGTSNPNLYWYRQAAGRGLQLLFYSVGIGQISSEVPQNLSASRPQDRQFILSSKKLLLSDSGFYLCAWNRGAYSNQPQHFGDGTRLSIL.

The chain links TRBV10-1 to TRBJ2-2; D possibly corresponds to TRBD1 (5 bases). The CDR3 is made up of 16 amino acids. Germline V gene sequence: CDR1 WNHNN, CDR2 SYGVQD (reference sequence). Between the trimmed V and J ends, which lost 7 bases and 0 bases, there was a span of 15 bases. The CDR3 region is CASIKDSETNTGELFF. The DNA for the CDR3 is TGCGCCAGCATCAAAGACAGCGAGACGAACACCGGGGAGCTGTTTTTT.

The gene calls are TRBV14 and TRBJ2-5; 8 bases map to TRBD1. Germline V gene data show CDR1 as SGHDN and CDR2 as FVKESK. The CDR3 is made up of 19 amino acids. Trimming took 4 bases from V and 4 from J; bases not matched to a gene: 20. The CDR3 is CASSPHRYRGQGRGETQYF. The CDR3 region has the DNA TGTGCCAGCAGCCCACATCGTTACCGCGGACAGGGTAGGGGAGAGACCCAGTACTTC.

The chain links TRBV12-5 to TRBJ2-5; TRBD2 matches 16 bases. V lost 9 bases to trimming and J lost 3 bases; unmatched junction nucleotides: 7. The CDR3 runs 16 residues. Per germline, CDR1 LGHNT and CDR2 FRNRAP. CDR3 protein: CASGTSGRGGKETQYF. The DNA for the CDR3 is TGTGCTAGCGGGACTAGCGGGAGGGGGGGAAAAGAGACCCAGTACTTC.

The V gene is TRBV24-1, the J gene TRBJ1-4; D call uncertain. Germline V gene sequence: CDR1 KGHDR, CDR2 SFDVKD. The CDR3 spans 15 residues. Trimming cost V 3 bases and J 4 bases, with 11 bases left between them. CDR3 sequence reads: CATSDRGAGNEKLFF. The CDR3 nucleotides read TGTGCCACCAGTGATCGAGGAGCGGGTAATGAAAAACTGTTTTTT.

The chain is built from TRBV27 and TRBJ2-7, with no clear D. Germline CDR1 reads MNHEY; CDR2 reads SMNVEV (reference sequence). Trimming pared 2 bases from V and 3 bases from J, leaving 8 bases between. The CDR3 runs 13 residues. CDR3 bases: TGTGCCAGCAGTTTAGCACAGAGCTACGAGCAGTACTTC. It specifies CASSLAQSYEQYF.

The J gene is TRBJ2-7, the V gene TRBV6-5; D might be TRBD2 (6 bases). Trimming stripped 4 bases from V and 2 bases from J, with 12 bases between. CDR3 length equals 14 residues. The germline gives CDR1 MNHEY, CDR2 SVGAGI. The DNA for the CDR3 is TGTGCCAGCAGTTGGGGGGACGGACCCTACGAGCAGTACTTC. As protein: CASSWGDGPYEQYF.

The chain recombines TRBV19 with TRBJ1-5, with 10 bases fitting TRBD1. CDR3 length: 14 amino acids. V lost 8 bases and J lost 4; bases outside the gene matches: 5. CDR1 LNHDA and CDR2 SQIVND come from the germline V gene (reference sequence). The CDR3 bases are TGTGCCAGTGAGGGACAGGGGATTAATCAGCCCCAGCATTTT. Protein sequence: CASEGQGINQPQHF.

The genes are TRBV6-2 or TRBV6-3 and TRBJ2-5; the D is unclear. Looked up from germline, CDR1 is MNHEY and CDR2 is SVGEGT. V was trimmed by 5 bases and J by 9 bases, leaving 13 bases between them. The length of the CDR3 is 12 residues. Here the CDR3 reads CASSPSSSAQYF. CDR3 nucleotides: TGTGCCAGCAGTCCCAGCAGCTCGGCCCAGTACTTC.

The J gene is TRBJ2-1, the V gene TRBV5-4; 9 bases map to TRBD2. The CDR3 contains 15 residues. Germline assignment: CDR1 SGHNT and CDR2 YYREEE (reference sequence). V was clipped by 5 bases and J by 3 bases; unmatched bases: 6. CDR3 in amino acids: CASRAGGQGYNEQFF. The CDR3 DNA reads TGTGCCAGCAGGGCGGGGGGGCAAGGCTACAATGAGCAGTTCTTC.

The CDR3: CSVEERSKPGSGNTIYF. In nucleotides, the CDR3 is TGCAGCGTTGAAGAGAGATCTAAACCAGGTTCTGGAAACACCATATATTTT. V is TRBV29-1 and J is TRBJ1-3; D ambiguous. Germline V lookup: CDR1 SQVTM, CDR2 ANQGSEA. The ends were cut back, 0 bases at V and 1 base at J, with 16 bases in the middle. The CDR3 sequence is 17 residues long.

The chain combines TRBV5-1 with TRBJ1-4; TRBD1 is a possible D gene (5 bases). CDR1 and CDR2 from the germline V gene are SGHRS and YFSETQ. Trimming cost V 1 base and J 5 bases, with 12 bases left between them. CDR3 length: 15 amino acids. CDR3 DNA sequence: TGCGCCAGCAGCTTGTCCGGGACGGTGAATGAAAAACTGTTTTTT. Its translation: CASSLSGTVNEKLFF.

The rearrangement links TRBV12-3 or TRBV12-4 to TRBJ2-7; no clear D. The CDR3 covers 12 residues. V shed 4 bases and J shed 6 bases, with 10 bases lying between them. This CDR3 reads CASSSGALEQYF. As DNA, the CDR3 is TGTGCCAGCAGTTCCGGCGCCCTCGAGCAGTACTTC.

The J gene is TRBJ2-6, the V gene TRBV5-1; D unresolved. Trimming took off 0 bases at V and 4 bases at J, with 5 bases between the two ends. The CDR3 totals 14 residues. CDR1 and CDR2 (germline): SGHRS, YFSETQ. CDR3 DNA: TGCGCCAGCAGCTTGGAGCCCGGGGCCAACGTCCTGACTTTC. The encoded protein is CASSLEPGANVLTF.

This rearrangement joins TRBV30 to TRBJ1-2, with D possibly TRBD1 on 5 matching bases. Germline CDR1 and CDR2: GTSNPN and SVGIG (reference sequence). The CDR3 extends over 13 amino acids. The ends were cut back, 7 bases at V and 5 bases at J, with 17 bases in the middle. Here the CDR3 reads CASKGPPVYGYTF. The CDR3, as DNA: TGTGCCTCTAAGGGACCGCCCGTTTATGGCTACACCTTC.

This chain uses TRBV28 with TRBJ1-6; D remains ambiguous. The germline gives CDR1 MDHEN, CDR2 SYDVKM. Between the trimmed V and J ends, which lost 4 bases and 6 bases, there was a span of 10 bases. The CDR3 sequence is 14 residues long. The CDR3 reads CASSSIYSNSPLHF. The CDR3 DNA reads TGTGCCAGCAGTTCGATTTACAGTAATTCACCCCTCCACTTT.

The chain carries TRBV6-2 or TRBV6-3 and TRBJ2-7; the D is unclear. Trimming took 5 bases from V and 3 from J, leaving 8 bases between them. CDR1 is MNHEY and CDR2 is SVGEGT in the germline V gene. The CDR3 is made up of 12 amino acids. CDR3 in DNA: TGTGCCAGCAGTACCAGAAGCTACGAGCAGTACTTC. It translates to CASSTRSYEQYF.

CDR3 in amino acids: CASSFSGIGNEQFF. CDR3 sequence (DNA): TGTGCCAGCAGCTTTAGCGGGATCGGCAATGAGCAGTTCTTC. The J gene is TRBJ2-1, the V gene TRBV7-2; 8 bases fit TRBD2. The CDR3 totals 14 residues. V trimming: 3 bases; J trimming: 6 bases; junction bases outside the gene matches: 4. Germline CDR1 is SGHTA and CDR2 is FQGNSA.

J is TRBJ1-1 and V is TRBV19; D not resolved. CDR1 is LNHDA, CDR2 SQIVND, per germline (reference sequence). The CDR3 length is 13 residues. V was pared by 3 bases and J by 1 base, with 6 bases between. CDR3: CASSILANTEAFF. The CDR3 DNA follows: TGTGCCAGTAGTATTCTAGCGAACACTGAAGCTTTCTTT.

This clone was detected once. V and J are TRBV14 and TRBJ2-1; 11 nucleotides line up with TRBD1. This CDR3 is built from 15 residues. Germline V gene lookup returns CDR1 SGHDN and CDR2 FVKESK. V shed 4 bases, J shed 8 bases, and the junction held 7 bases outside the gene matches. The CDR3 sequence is CASSLRTGGGDEQFF. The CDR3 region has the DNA TGTGCCAGCAGCCTACGGACAGGGGGCGGCGATGAGCAGTTCTTC. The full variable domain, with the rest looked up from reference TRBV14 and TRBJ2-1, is EAGVTQFPSHSVIEKGQTVTLRCDPISGHDNLYWYRRVMGKEIKFLLHFVKESKQDESGMPNNRFLAERTGGTYSTLKVQPAELEDSGVYFCASSLRTGGGDEQFFGPGTRLTVL.